The clone carrying this T cell receptor beta chain was counted at least ten times. Its antigen is still unknown. Germline CDR1 reads SGHRS; CDR2 reads YFSETQ. With 4 bases clipped from V and 4 bases from J, the junction kept 5 bases outside the gene matches. The CDR3 length is 14 residues. RNA served as the template for amplifying TCR beta CDR3 regions. Investigators did first-round RT-PCR with HTBI primers, then second-round multiplex PCR. Each CDR3 protein is one row after TCRdb ran MiXCR on the multiplex PCR reads. The sample has about 550,000 distinct CDR3 sequences; 39% are singletons. This specimen comes from a study of Graves' ophthalmopathy and Graves' hyperthyroidism. Points from the study as a whole: Blood also harbored most expanded thyroid clonotypes above 0.001 frequency.

The receptor was derived from an adult man with Graves' hyperthyroidism. The chain joins TRBV5-1 to TRBJ1-1, with TRBD1 identical over 9 bases. Sequencing used peripheral blood or thyroid tissue (not recorded which). In DNA form, the CDR3 reads TGCGCCAGCAGCAGACAGGGGGGAAGCACTGAAGCTTTCTTT. It specifies CASSRQGGSTEAFF.